This T cell receptor beta chain was found in a study of T cells after yellow fever vaccination. Across the study: With SMART-Seq v4 Ultra Low Input, the fractions containing low cell numbers were prepared.

Comment on this clonotype: Its target is not known.

By 5'RACE template switching, TCR cDNA was produced, with a universal primer site and UMIs added in the process. TCRdb reprocessed the 5' RACE reads via MiXCR and lists one record per CDR3 protein. The repertoire holds some 390,000 distinct CDR3 sequences, with approximately 19% as singletons. Whole-study results and caveats: Reappearing after the booster were most of the clones from primary vaccination (almost 97% CD4, around 90% CD8). The secondary response was weaker but peaked faster, day 5 versus 15.

Per the germline V gene, CDR1 is MNHEY and CDR2 is SVGEGT. J lost 2 bases, V lost 4 bases, and 7 bases had no gene match. This CDR3 has 17 amino acids. This sequence originates from a man younger than 35 who received the YFV17D yellow fever vaccine. This rearrangement joins TRBV6-2 or TRBV6-3 to TRBJ2-3, with 12 bases fitting TRBD2. The sequenced sample was PBMCs, obtained before the yellow fever booster vaccination. This CDR3 is CASSSSLAGGNTDTQYF. The CDR3 DNA reads TGTGCCAGCAGTTCTTCTCTAGCGGGGGGGAACACAGATACGCAGTATTTT.